Here is one T cell receptor (beta chain) with its context. The antigen remains undetermined. Per the original data handling: ImmunoSEQ junction-only sequences lacked quality scores, so their filtering differed. The data were produced by immunoSEQ multiplex PCR, yet TCRdb's version contains in-frame clones alone and is incomplete. D and trimming come from the DNA, and the V and J calls and clone size come from that table. Among approximately 710,000 clones listed, roughly 88% were seen once. Germline V gene lookup returns CDR1 SNHLY and CDR2 FYNNEI. This CDR3 comprises 17 residues. Trimming shortened V by 8 bases and J by 2 bases, and 23 bases separated the two germline ends. This entry comes from a study of shared clonotypes between healthy human individuals. Findings and caveats of the study: Non-shared clonotypes had lower generation probabilities than clonotypes shared by all four sorted-subset donors. It was observed that 4% to 6% of naive CD4 clonotypes were shared across a handful of donors. Compared with memory subsets, naive subsets generally had larger estimated richness.

V and J are TRBV2 and TRBJ2-3; a possible D gene is TRBD1 (6 bases). The sequenced material came from memory CD8+ T cells from PBMCs. Subset in this sample: CD45RO+ cells pooled with CCR7-negative TemRA cells. The receptor was isolated from a man aged 18 to 30 in good health. Some clones in this sample may be carry-over from other donors' samples. CDR3 in amino acids: CASDLGAGHLTTDTQYF. DNA of the CDR3: TGTGCCAGCGATCTGGGGGCCGGACATCTTACCACAGATACGCAGTATTTT.